The source of this T cell receptor beta chain is a study of cytomegalovirus exposure and HLA in healthy donors. Study-level findings and limits: A missense variant in DCLRE1C was later tied to TCR beta V- and J-gene trimming. Presence/absence analyses took donor sequencing depth as roughly uniform. Among immune exposure information, only CMV serostatus was available.

Vbeta (60) and Jbeta (13) primers were used in the PCR. In the original workflow: Later analysis identified tens of millions of unique TCR beta chains, 9 million to 12 million shared. Sequenced by immunoSEQ multiplex PCR; TCRdb stores in-frame clones only, minus some. Clone size and V and J calls were adopted from that table, with D and trimming inferred from the DNA. The data contain under 150,000 clones, approximately 70% of them singletons. With respect to this clone: The antigen is unknown.

CDR3 length equals 13 residues. Germline trimming cut 6 bases from V and 11 bases from J; bases unmatched to any gene: 11. Germline CDR1 reads MDHEN; CDR2 reads SYDVKM. The sequence was collected from a woman between 40 and 50 years old in good health and CMV-seronegative. The sequenced sample consisted of PBMCs. The chain joins TRBV28 to TRBJ2-3; TRBD1 aligns across 7 bases. The DNA for the CDR3 is TGTGCCAGCAGGGAAACAGGGGAACATAAGCAGTATTTT. Encoded protein: CASRETGEHKQYF.